These T cell receptor beta chains were read from a single sample in a study of shared clonotypes between healthy human individuals. TCRdb keeps only in-frame clones here, not all; method: immunoSEQ multiplex PCR. The table includes fewer than 3 million clones, about 90% detected once. Sample: naive CD4+ T cells from PBMCs. The receptors come from a man aged 18 to 30 in good health. Some clones in this sample may be carry-over from other donors' samples. CDR3s include the opening cysteine and the closing phenylalanine or tryptophan. D genes are given only for firm matches. Some rows mark clone size as missing; the rest say once, few, many or name a class of expanded clone.

>once|TRBV28|TRBJ2-7|TRBD1
TGTGCCAGCAGTAAAACCGGGACAGGGCCGCGCGAGCAGTACTTC
CASSKTGTGPREQYF
>-|TRBV18|TRBJ2-3|-
TGTGCCAGCTCACCGACTAGCACAGATACGCAGTATTTT
CASSPTSTDTQYF
>-|TRBV5-1|TRBJ2-7|-
TGCGCCAGCAGCTTGCCCGGGAACGAGCAGTACTTC
CASSLPGNEQYF
>-|TRBV28|TRBJ1-3|-
TGTGCCACCCGGAGCGGGGGCAGAAACACCATATATTTT
CATRSGGRNTIYF
>few|TRBV12-5|TRBJ1-1|-
TGTGCTAGTGGTCCAACCGGGGTAGGGGATGCCACTGAAGCTTTCTTT
CASGPTGVGDATEAFF
>-|TRBV5-1|TRBJ1-5|-
TGCGCCAGCAGCTCGAATTTCCCGCAACTGCAGCCCCAGCATTTT
CASSSNFPQLQPQHF
>-|TRBV6-5|TRBJ2-1|-
TGTGCCAGCAGTTCTCGGACTGCGAGCTCCTACAATGAGCAGTTCTTC
CASSSRTASSYNEQFF
>-|TRBV7-2|TRBJ1-1|-
TGTGCCAGCAGCGGACAGAAGAACACTGAAGCTTTCTTT
CASSGQKNTEAFF
>-|TRBV28|TRBJ2-1|TRBD1
TGTGCCAGCAGGCGGACAGGGCTGACTGAGCAGTTCTTC
CASRRTGLTEQFF
>-|TRBV6-6|TRBJ1-2|TRBD1
TGTGCCATACAGGGGATCGGTGGCTACACCTTC
CAIQGIGGYTF
>few|TRBV9|TRBJ1-3|-
TGTGCCAGCAGCGTAGAGACAGACATGGGAAACACCATATATTTT
CASSVETDMGNTIYF
>once|TRBV7-2|TRBJ2-1|-
TGTGCCAGCAGAGACAACGGACGGGGATACAATGAGCAGTTCTTC
CASRDNGRGYNEQFF
>-|TRBV5-1|TRBJ2-2|TRBD2
TGCGCCAGCAGCTTGGGAGCGGGAGGAGGTCCGTGGACCGGGGAGCTGTTTTTT
CASSLGAGGGPWTGELFF
>-|TRBV11-2|TRBJ1-2|-
TGTGCCAGCAGCCCTCGGAGACTCTATGGCTACACCTTC
CASSPRRLYGYTF
>-|TRBV5-1|TRBJ2-1|TRBD2
TGCGCCAGCGGAACTATGACTAGCGGGAGGGACAATGAGCAGTTCTTC
CASGTMTSGRDNEQFF
>-|TRBV5-1|TRBJ2-2|-
TGCGCCAGCAGCTCCCGGGCTAGAGGGACCACCGGGGAGCTGTTTTTT
CASSSRARGTTGELFF
>-|TRBV10-3|TRBJ2-1|TRBD2
TGTGCCATCAGTGAACGACTAGCAGACAATGAGCAGTTCTTC
CAISERLADNEQFF
>-|TRBV9|TRBJ2-3|TRBD2
TGTGCCAGCAGCGTAGCGGGGGGAAGGAGCACAGATACGCAGTATTTT
CASSVAGGRSTDTQYF
>-|TRBV5-1|TRBJ1-5|TRBD1
TGCGCCAGCAGCTTGACGGGAACAGGGGGCAATCAGCCCCAGCATTTT
CASSLTGTGGNQPQHF
>-|TRBV5-1|TRBJ1-3|TRBD1
TGCGCCAGCAGCTTGGGGGGACAGGGCTACGGAAACACCATATATTTT
CASSLGGQGYGNTIYF
>-|TRBV28|TRBJ2-2|TRBD1
TGTGCCAGCAGCTTTGACAGGGCGAACACCGGGGAGCTGTTTTTT
CASSFDRANTGELFF
>-|TRBV30|TRBJ2-7|TRBD1
TGTGCCTGGACCCCCCGGGACAGGGGGCCCTACGAGCAGTACTTC
CAWTPRDRGPYEQYF